The sequence of this T cell receptor beta chain was determined in a study of neurological immune-mediated disorders. Findings and caveats of the study: The multiple sclerosis repertoire cluster had no clinical or MRI correlate.

The cDNA was produced through 5'RACE with 10-nucleotide random UMIs. TCRdb re-called the 5' RACE reads with MiXCR, one entry per CDR3 protein. The sample consists of 55,000 to 60,000 distinct CDR3 sequences, 3% to 4.5% of them appearing once. After removal of 5 bases from V and 8 bases from J, the junction contained 4 bases not matched to a gene. The CDR3 covers 13 residues. Per germline, CDR1 MNHEY and CDR2 SVGAGI. Libraries used 2 million unsorted PBMCs kept frozen in RNAlater. This clonotype was counted at least ten times. Its target is unknown. Sequenced sample: PBMCs. The TCR was taken from a woman younger than 45 with multiple sclerosis. This chain joins TRBV6-5 and TRBJ1-2; 11 nucleotides match TRBD1. The CDR3 sequence: CASSRTGGRGYTF. For the CDR3, the DNA is TGTGCCAGCAGTCGGACAGGGGGCAGGGGCTACACCTTC.